This TCR beta chain was sequenced during a study of T-cell reconstitution after alpha-beta-depleted transplantation in children. Unique molecular identifiers were used in preparing the TCRbeta library. TCRdb redid the calling of the PCR reads with MiXCR, one entry per CDR3 protein. The table has more than 400,000 distinct CDR3 sequences, approximately 10% seen once; the top ten hold 12% to 15%. This clonotype appeared a few times. Germline lookup yields CDR1 SGDLS and CDR2 YYNGEE. The CDR3 is made up of 15 amino acids. Trimming removed 0 bases at V and 7 bases at J, with 14 bases between. The sequence derives from a female patient aged 2 to 10 who had a stem cell transplant for aplastic anemia, so the T cells may come from the graft donor. The sequenced sample was PBMCs, mostly from graft donor cells, obtained 180 days after TCRalphabeta/CD19-depleted stem cell transplant. This chain uses TRBV9 with TRBJ2-1, with D tentatively TRBD1 or TRBD2 (6 bases each). Written as DNA, the CDR3 is TGTGCCAGCAGCGTAGCGAGAGAAGGGGGGAATGAGCAGTTCTTC. Amino acid sequence: CASSVAREGGNEQFF.